The T cell receptor beta chain described here comes from a study of T cell clusters in autoimmune cytopenias. Each sample's input was 250 ng genomic DNA, 30,000 to 45,000 genome equivalents. The CDR3 loop spans 15 amino acids. From germline, CDR1 is MNHEY and CDR2 SMNVEV (reference sequence). TRB rearrangements were amplified by touch-down multiplex PCR with mixed TRB-A/B primers. TCRdb derives one entry per CDR3 protein from the multiplex PCR reads, leaving out DNA. Reported are 860 or so distinct CDR3 sequences; the ten largest clones contain 20% to 25%. Frequency places this clonotype as medium-sized. These sequences were also reported in another study, on T cell repertoires in aging, cancer and after chemotherapy. This second study says: Six age groups, ranging from 30 or younger to 70 or older, included the donors. In healthy donors, age-related TCR diversity loss mainly reflected lost richness. In hematological cancer patients, infiltrated lymphoid organs may have impaired thymic emigration or peripheral T cell expansion.

The chain joins TRBV27 to TRBJ2-5; with no DNA, the TCRdb D assignment of TRBD2 cannot be verified. Sequenced sample: peripheral blood. This TCR came from a human donor with chronic lymphocytic leukemia. The CDR3 region is CASSLWTSGEETQYF.